This T cell receptor beta chain is drawn from a study of T cells after yellow fever vaccination. The V and J ends lost 0 bases and 6 bases respectively, with 17 bases between them. The CDR3 consists of 16 residues. Germline-derived CDR1 and CDR2 are SGHRS and YFSETQ. Production of TCR cDNA was by 5'RACE template switching, which also added a universal primer site and UMIs. TCRdb reanalysed the 5' RACE reads using MiXCR and keeps one entry per CDR3 protein. The table shows 100,000 to 150,000 distinct CDR3 sequences, with roughly 15% occurring only once. Sequences were derived from CD8+ T cells sorted from PBMCs, sampled 5 days after the yellow fever booster vaccination. This rearrangement joins TRBV5-1 to TRBJ2-3; D gene ambiguous. This clonotype was sampled from a young man who received the YFV17D yellow fever vaccine. Written as DNA, the CDR3 is TGCGCCAGCAGCTTGGACATCTCGGGCCGCAAGGATACGCAGTATTTT. Translation: CASSLDISGRKDTQYF.